Detailed here is one TCR beta chain. These data belong to a study of blood T cell repertoires in COVID-19. Overall study: The origin of the acute and convalescent COVID-19 samples was the United States, Italy and Spain. From T cells, B-cell-depleted T cells, or PBMCs came the material, which was cDNA or gDNA.

This CDR3 comprises 14 residues. Germline lookup yields CDR1 SGHRS and CDR2 YFSETQ. V was shortened by 0 bases and J by 4 bases, with 10 bases between the two germline ends. Under the authors' procedure: Reference gene primer amplification yielded estimated nucleated cell counts. Clones were read by immunoSEQ multiplex PCR, and TCRdb kept only the in-frame ones, dropping some. V, J and clone size derive from that table, while D and trimming were established from the DNA sequence. The sample contains 95,000 to 120,000 clones, 65% to 85% of which appear only once. Sequencing was performed on peripheral blood. The chain employs TRBV5-1 and TRBJ1-1; unclear D gene. The clonotype was recovered from a man in his fifties with acute or convalescent COVID-19. For the CDR3, the DNA is TGCGCCAGCAGCTTGGGTGGAGGTGGCACTGAAGCTTTCTTT. Protein product: CASSLGGGGTEAFF.